This T cell receptor beta chain came from a study of cytomegalovirus exposure and HLA in healthy donors. It was with 60 Vbeta and 13 Jbeta primers that the PCR ran. Assay used: immunoSEQ multiplex PCR; TCRdb lists only in-frame clones, some missing. The table records about 160,000 clones, roughly three quarters of them present only once. This CDR3 is 17 amino acids long. The V gene's germline CDR1 is SEHNR and CDR2 FQNEAQ (reference sequence). V dropped 5 bases and J dropped 4; count of bases not matched to a gene: 7. As to this clone: What it binds is unknown.

General study results and limits: Segments of the TCR beta V type were, in most cases, productive about 87% or about 30% of the time in an earlier analysis.

The chain recombines TRBV7-9 with TRBJ2-5; 16 bases align to TRBD2. The clonotype originates from a man younger than 30 in good health and CMV-seropositive. Material for sequencing was PBMCs. CDR3 loop: CASSPGTSGGAAETQYF. Here the CDR3 DNA reads TGTGCCAGCAGCCCCGGGACTAGCGGGGGGGCCGCAGAGACCCAGTACTTC.